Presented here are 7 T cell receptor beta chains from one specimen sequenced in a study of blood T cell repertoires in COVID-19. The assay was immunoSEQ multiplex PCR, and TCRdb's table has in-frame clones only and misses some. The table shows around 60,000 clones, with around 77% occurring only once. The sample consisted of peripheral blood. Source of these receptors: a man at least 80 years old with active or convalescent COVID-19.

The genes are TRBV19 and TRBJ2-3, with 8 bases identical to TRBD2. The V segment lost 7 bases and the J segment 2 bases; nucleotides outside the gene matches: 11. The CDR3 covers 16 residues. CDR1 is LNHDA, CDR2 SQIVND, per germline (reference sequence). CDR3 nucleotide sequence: TGTGCCAGTAAAATGGCGGGGGGTAGAGTCACAGATACGCAGTATTTT. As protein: CASKMAGGRVTDTQYF. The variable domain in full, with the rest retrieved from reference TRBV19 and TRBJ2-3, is DGGITQSPKYLFRKEGQNVTLSCEQNLNHDAMYWYRQDPGQGLRLIYYSQIVNDFQKGDIAEGYSVSREKKESFPLTVTSAQKNPTAFYLCASKMAGGRVTDTQYFGPGTRLTVL.

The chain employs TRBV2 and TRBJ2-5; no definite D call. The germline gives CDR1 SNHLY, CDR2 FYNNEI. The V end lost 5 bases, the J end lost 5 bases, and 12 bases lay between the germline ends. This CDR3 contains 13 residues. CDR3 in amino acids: CASSSSQHETQYF. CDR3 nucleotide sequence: TGTGCCAGCAGTTCGTCACAGCACGAGACCCAGTACTTC.

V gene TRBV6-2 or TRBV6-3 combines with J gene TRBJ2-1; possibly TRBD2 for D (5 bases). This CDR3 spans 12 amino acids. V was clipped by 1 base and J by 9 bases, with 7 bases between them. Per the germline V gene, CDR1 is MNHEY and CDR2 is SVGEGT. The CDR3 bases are TGTGCCAGCAGTTACTGGGAGTTTGAGCAGTTCTTC. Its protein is CASSYWEFEQFF.

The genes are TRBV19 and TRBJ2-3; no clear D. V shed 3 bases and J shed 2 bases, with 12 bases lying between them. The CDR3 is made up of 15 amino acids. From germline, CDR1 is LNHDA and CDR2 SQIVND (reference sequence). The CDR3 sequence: CASSMRLGTTDTQYF. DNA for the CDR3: TGTGCCAGTAGTATGCGTCTAGGAACCACAGATACGCAGTATTTT.

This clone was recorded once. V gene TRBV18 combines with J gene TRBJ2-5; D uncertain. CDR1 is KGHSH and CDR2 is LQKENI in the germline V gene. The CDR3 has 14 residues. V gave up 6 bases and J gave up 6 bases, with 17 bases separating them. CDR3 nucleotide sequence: TGTGCCAGCTCTCCGAGTGCGGTAGTGAAGACCCAGTACTTC. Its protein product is CASSPSAVVKTQYF.

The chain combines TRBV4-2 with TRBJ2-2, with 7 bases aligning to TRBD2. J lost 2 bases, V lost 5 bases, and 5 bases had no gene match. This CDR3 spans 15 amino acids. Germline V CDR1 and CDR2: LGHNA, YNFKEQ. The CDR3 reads CASSSRLANTGELFF. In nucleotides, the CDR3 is TGTGCCAGCAGCTCACGACTAGCCAACACCGGGGAGCTGTTTTTT.

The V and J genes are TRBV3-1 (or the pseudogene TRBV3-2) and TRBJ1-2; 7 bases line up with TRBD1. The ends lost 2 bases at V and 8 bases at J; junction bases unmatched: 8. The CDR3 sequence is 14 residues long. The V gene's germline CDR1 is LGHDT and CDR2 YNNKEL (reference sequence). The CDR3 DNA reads TGTGCCAGCAGCCAATTCACAGGGGTGGGCGGCTACACCTTC. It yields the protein CASSQFTGVGGYTF.